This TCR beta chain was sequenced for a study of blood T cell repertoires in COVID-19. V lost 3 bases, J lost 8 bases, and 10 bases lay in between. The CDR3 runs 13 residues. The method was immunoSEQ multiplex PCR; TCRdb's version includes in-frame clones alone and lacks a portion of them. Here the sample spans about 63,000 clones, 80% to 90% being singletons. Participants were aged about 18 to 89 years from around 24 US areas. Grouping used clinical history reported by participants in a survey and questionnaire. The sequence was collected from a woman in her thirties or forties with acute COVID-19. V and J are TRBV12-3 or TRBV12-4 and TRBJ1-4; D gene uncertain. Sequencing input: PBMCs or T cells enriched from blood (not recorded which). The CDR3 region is CASSLNRGEKLFF. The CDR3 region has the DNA TGTGCCAGCAGTTTGAATAGAGGGGAAAAACTGTTTTTT.